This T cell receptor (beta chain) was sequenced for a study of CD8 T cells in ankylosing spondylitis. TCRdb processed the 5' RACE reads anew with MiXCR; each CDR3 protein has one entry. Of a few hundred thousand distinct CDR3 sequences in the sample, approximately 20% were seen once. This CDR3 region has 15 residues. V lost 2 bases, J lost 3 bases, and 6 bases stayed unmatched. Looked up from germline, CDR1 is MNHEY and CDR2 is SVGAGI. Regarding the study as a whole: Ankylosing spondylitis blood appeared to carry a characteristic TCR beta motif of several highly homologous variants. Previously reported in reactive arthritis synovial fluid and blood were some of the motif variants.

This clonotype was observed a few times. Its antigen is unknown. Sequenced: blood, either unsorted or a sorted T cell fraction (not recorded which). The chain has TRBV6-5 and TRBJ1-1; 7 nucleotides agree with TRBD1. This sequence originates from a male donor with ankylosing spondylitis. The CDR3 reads CASSYRGRFDTEAFF. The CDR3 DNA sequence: TGTGCCAGCAGTTACAGGGGGCGGTTTGACACTGAAGCTTTCTTT.